This T cell receptor (beta chain) comes out of a study of cytomegalovirus exposure and HLA in healthy donors. This clone was counted a few times. The PCR employed 60 Vbeta primers together with 13 Jbeta primers. Only in-frame clones appear in the TCRdb table, and some are missing; sequencing was by immunoSEQ multiplex PCR. This table holds about 41,000 clones, roughly 80% found once. Deletions cut 0 bases from V and 1 base from J, with 7 bases between. The CDR3 runs 15 residues. CDR1 is MDHEN, CDR2 SYDVKM, per germline. The rearrangement uses TRBV28 and TRBJ1-5, with a possible D match to TRBD1 (6 bases). The origin of this receptor is a man aged 50 or older in good health and CMV-seronegative. The sequenced sample consisted of PBMCs. The CDR3 is CASSLWQGSNQPQHF. The CDR3 region has the DNA TGTGCCAGCAGTTTATGGCAGGGGAGCAATCAGCCCCAGCATTTT.